Listed below are T cell receptor beta chains from one sample, sequenced in a study of CD8 T cells in Susac syndrome. MiXCR was run by TCRdb on the immunoSEQ multiplex PCR reads, yielding one entry per CDR3 protein. The data contain around 170,000 distinct CDR3 sequences, roughly 94% of them singletons. The sequencing sample was made of CD4+ T cells from PBMCs. These receptors all stem from a human donor with Susac syndrome. The CDR3 runs from the conserved cysteine through the conserved F or W. The D gene is left open where the match is weak. Size is stated for part of the rows, as once, few or many counts, or as a class when the clone is expanded.

>.|TRBJ2-7|.|TRBV12-5
TGTGCTAGTGGTTTGACGGGCCAGAGCTCCTACGAGCAGTACTTC
CASGLTGQSSYEQYF
>.|TRBJ1-2|.|TRBV5-1
TGCGCCAGCAGCTTGGGTCGGATAAACTATGGCTACACCTTC
CASSLGRINYGYTF
>.|TRBJ1-2|.|TRBV20-1
TGCAGTGCTAGAGTCGCTCATAACTATGGCTACACCTTC
CSARVAHNYGYTF
>few|TRBJ2-5|TRBD2|TRBV12-3/TRBV12-4
TGTGCCAGCAGTTTCCTAGCGGGGGGGCCTGAGACCCAGTACTTC
CASSFLAGGPETQYF
>.|TRBJ2-7|.|TRBV19
TGTGCCAGTACGCGGCAGGGCTCCTACGAGCAGTACTTC
CASTRQGSYEQYF
>.|TRBJ2-6|TRBD1|TRBV29-1
TGCAGCGTTGGGGGAGAGGGGGCCTCTGGGGCCAACGTCCTGACTTTC
CSVGGEGASGANVLTF
>.|TRBJ2-5|.|TRBV5-1
TGCGCCAGCAGCGGGCTAGCACAGGAGACCCAGTACTTC
CASSGLAQETQYF
>.|TRBJ2-7|.|TRBV5-6
TGTGCCAGCAGCCCACGACAGGGCGCGGGATACGAGCAGTACTTC
CASSPRQGAGYEQYF
>.|TRBJ1-5|.|TRBV4-3
TGCGCCAGCAGCCAAGTCCCAGGGGAGGGTCAGCCCCAGCATTTT
CASSQVPGEGQPQHF
>.|TRBJ1-3|.|TRBV20-1
TGCAGTGCTCGCGCTGTTGACTCTGGAAACACCATATATTTT
CSARAVDSGNTIYF
>.|TRBJ1-5|.|TRBV3-1
TGTGCCAGCAGCCAAGCGGCGGGGACTTCCAATCAGCCCCAGCATTTT
CASSQAAGTSNQPQHF
>.|TRBJ2-1|.|TRBV5-1
TGCGCCAGCAGCTTGAGGACCAATGAGCAGTTCTTC
CASSLRTNEQFF
>.|TRBJ2-4|.|TRBV14
TGTGCCAGCAGCCAAGAGTGGGACATTCAGTACTTC
CASSQEWDIQYF
>.|TRBJ1-5|.|TRBV12-3/TRBV12-4
TGTGCCAGCAGTTTTCGAACCAGCAATCAGCCCCAGCATTTT
CASSFRTSNQPQHF
>once|TRBJ2-1|TRBD2|TRBV4-2
TGTGCCAGCAGCCAAGATACGACTAGCGGGGCTCAATACAATGAGCAGTTCTTC
CASSQDTTSGAQYNEQFF
>.|TRBJ2-5|.|TRBV30
TGTGCCTGGAGCCCAGGGAGGGAGACCCAGTACTTC
CAWSPGRETQYF
>.|TRBJ2-2|.|TRBV7-7
TGTGCTAGCAGCTTGGGCGCCGGGGAGCTGTTTTTT
CASSLGAGELFF
>.|TRBJ2-3|.|TRBV5-1
TGCGCCAGCAGCTTGGCGGCCCTTTCGGGCACAGATACGCAGTATTTT
CASSLAALSGTDTQYF
>.|TRBJ1-1|.|TRBV29-1
TGCAGCGTTGGAATGGGGGAGAGCACTGAAGCTTTCTTT
CSVGMGESTEAFF
>.|TRBJ2-3|TRBD2|TRBV5-4
TGTGCCAGCAGCTCGACTAGCGGGGGCACAGATACGCAGTATTTT
CASSSTSGGTDTQYF
>.|TRBJ2-5|.|TRBV9
TGTGCCAGCAGCGTAGGAGGGGGAGAGACCCAGTACTTC
CASSVGGGETQYF
>.|TRBJ2-3|TRBD1|TRBV30
TGTGCCTGGAGGCCAGGGGGAGATACGCAGTATTTT
CAWRPGGDTQYF
>.|TRBJ2-7|TRBD2|TRBV4-1
TGCGCCAGCAGCCAATATTTAGCGGGGAGCGAGCAGTACTTC
CASSQYLAGSEQYF
>.|TRBJ1-1|.|TRBV20-1
TGCAGTGCTAGAGCAGGGTTAGACACTGAAGCTTTCTTT
CSARAGLDTEAFF
>.|TRBJ2-7|TRBD2|TRBV7-9
TGTGCCAGTGGGACTAGCGGACACTACGAGCAGTACTTC
CASGTSGHYEQYF
>.|TRBJ2-7|TRBD1|TRBV30
TGTGCCTGGGGTTCAGGGGGCGGTTACGAGCAGTACTTC
CAWGSGGGYEQYF
>.|TRBJ2-1|TRBD2|TRBV6-2/TRBV6-3
TGTGCCAGCAGTAGCACTAGCGGGGGGGACAATGAGCAGTTCTTC
CASSSTSGGDNEQFF
>.|TRBJ2-1|TRBD1|TRBV29-1
TGCAGCCACGACGGACAGGGCTACAATGAGCAGTTCTTC
CSHDGQGYNEQFF
>.|TRBJ2-3|.|TRBV13
TGTGCCAGCAGCTCGCAATGGAGGACCATGTTTAGCACAGATACGCAGTATTTT
CASSSQWRTMFSTDTQYF
>.|TRBJ2-4|TRBD2|TRBV5-6
TGTGCCAGCAGCTTAAGGACTAGCGGGGGGTCTATAGCCAAAAACATTCAGTACTTC
CASSLRTSGGSIAKNIQYF
>.|TRBJ2-3|.|TRBV7-2
TGTGCCAGCAGCTTTCTATTCGTCGGCACAGATACGCAGTATTTT
CASSFLFVGTDTQYF
>.|TRBJ1-5|TRBD1|TRBV6-2/TRBV6-3
TGTGCCAGCAACCGCGGGACAGGGGGCAATCAGCCCCAGCATTTT
CASNRGTGGNQPQHF
>.|TRBJ1-2|TRBD1|TRBV6-6
TGTGCCAGCAGTCGACAGGGCGGTGGCTACACCTTC
CASSRQGGGYTF
>.|TRBJ2-7|.|TRBV6-6
TGTGCCAGCAGTTACTTCTACGAGCAGTACTTC
CASSYFYEQYF
>once|TRBJ1-4|.|TRBV15
TGTGCCACCAGCAGAGATGTGGGGGCGGCTAATGAAAAACTGTTTTTT
CATSRDVGAANEKLFF
>.|TRBJ1-1|.|TRBV7-3
TGTGCCAGCAGCGATCAGTACACTGAAGCTTTCTTT
CASSDQYTEAFF
>.|TRBJ1-1|.|TRBV29-1
TGCAGCGCTACAACAGGGAACACTGAAGCTTTCTTT
CSATTGNTEAFF
>.|TRBJ2-2|.|TRBV4-3
TGCGCCAGCAGCCGCAGGGTAGTCCAGGGCACCGGGGAGCTGTTTTTT
CASSRRVVQGTGELFF
>.|TRBJ1-5|.|TRBV6-6
TGTGCCAGCAGCTCCTCAGTAGAAAGCCAGCCCCAGCATTTT
CASSSSVESQPQHF
>.|TRBJ1-6|.|TRBV27
TGTGCCAGCAGTTTGATGCGGGGTGGGCTTAATTCACCCCTCCACTTT
CASSLMRGGLNSPLHF
>.|TRBJ1-5|.|TRBV6-5
TGTGCCAGCAGTGCAAGGGGGCAGCCCCAGCATTTT
CASSARGQPQHF
>.|TRBJ1-4|.|TRBV6-5
TGTGCCAGCAGACGTCAGACAGCTACTAATGAAAAACTGTTTTTT
CASRRQTATNEKLFF
>.|TRBJ1-2|.|TRBV3-1
TGTGCCAGCAGCGCCCTTTCCAGGGCGTCCTATGGCTACACCTTC
CASSALSRASYGYTF
>.|TRBJ1-6|.|TRBV20-1
TGCAGTGCTAGAGGGGGGAATTCACCCCTCCACTTT
CSARGGNSPLHF
>.|TRBJ2-2|.|TRBV21-1
TGTGCCAGCAGAAAAGGTCGGGACACATGCGGGTCAAACGGGGAGCTGTTTTTT
CASRKGRDTCGSNGELFF
>once|TRBJ2-1|.|TRBV29-1
TGCAGCGTTACCGACAGACACCCCTCCTACAATGAGCAGTTCTTC
CSVTDRHPSYNEQFF